The 12 T cell receptor beta chains in this list originate from one sample, sequenced in a study of blood T cell repertoires in COVID-19. TCRdb keeps only in-frame clones here, not all; method: immunoSEQ multiplex PCR. In the table there are 250,000 to 300,000 clones, just over 90% of which are singletons. Material for sequencing was PBMCs or T cells enriched from blood (not recorded which). The receptors originated from a woman aged 40 to 50 with acute COVID-19.

The rearrangement joins TRBV11-2 to TRBJ2-1; D ambiguous. The germline V gene encodes CDR1 SGHAT and CDR2 FQNNGV. This CDR3 is built from 13 residues. Trimming removed 3 bases at V and 3 bases at J, with 6 bases between. In DNA form, the CDR3 reads TGTGCCAGCAGCTTTTCTAGCTACAATGAGCAGTTCTTC. This translates into CASSFSSYNEQFF.

This rearrangement joins TRBV12-3 or TRBV12-4 to TRBJ2-7; no clear D. With 8 bases removed from V and 3 bases from J, the gap between germline ends came to 11 bases. The CDR3 is 12 residues long. The CDR3 spells CASSVGFYEQYF. In DNA form, the CDR3 reads TGTGCCAGCTCGGTCGGGTTCTACGAGCAGTACTTC.

The chain has TRBV25-1 and TRBJ2-5; D remains ambiguous. V lost 3 bases and J lost 3, with 14 bases in between. The CDR3 is 15 amino acids. The germline CDR1 and CDR2 sequences are MGHDK and SYGVNS. This CDR3 reads CASSDVRVRKETQYF. Written as DNA, the CDR3 is TGTGCCAGCAGTGACGTACGGGTACGAAAAGAGACCCAGTACTTC.

The chain couples TRBV5-6 to TRBJ1-5; the D is unclear. CDR1 is SGHDT and CDR2 is YYEEEE in the germline V gene. This CDR3 comprises 14 residues. V lost 4 bases to trimming and J lost 2 bases, with 10 bases between them. As DNA, the CDR3 is TGTGCCAGCAGCCATCGGTACGGCAATCAGCCCCAGCATTTT. This sequence encodes CASSHRYGNQPQHF. Full variable domain (remainder filled in from reference TRBV5-6 and TRBJ1-5): DAGVTQSPTHLIKTRGQQVTLRCSPKSGHDTVSWYQQALGQGPQFIFQYYEEEERQRGNFPDRFSGHQFPNYSSELNVNALLLGDSALYLCASSHRYGNQPQHFGDGTRLSIL.

The chain joins TRBV4-1 to TRBJ2-5; 13 bases line up with TRBD2. The J segment lost 5 bases and the V segment lost 0 bases, leaving 9 bases of the junction unmatched. The CDR3 loop spans 18 amino acids. CDR1 is MGHRA, CDR2 YSYEKL, per germline. CDR3 DNA: TGCGCCAGCAGCCAAGATCGGCGACTAGCGGGGGGCAGGGAGACCCAGTACTTC. This sequence encodes CASSQDRRLAGGRETQYF.

This clone was seen a single time. The chain carries TRBV15 and TRBJ1-4, with D possibly matching TRBD1 (5 bases). CDR3 length: 16 residues. Germline CDR1 and CDR2: LNHNV and YYDKDF (reference sequence). V shed 5 bases and J shed 5 bases, with 18 bases lying between them. In DNA, the CDR3 is TGTGCCACCAGCGATGGGGCGAAGGGAACAAATGAAAAACTGTTTTTT. Amino acid sequence: CATSDGAKGTNEKLFF.

The chain joins TRBV7-9 to TRBJ2-5; possible D gene TRBD2, 6 bases. Germline CDR1 is SEHNR and CDR2 is FQNEAQ (reference sequence). The germline V and J ends were trimmed by 0 bases and 4 bases, with 6 bases remaining between them. The CDR3 totals 13 residues. The CDR3 spells CASSLAAGETQYF. CDR3 bases: TGTGCCAGCAGCTTAGCAGCGGGAGAGACCCAGTACTTC. The variable domain in full, completed from reference TRBV7-9 and TRBJ2-5, reads DTGVSQNPRHKITKRGQNVTFRCDPISEHNRLYWYRQTLGQGPEFLTYFQNEAQLEKSRLLSDRFSAERPKGSFSTLEIQRTEQGDSAMYLCASSLAAGETQYFGPGTRLLVL.

V usage is TRBV6-6 and J usage is TRBJ2-2; TRBD1 might be the D (5 bases). With 4 bases removed from V and 4 bases from J, the gap between germline ends came to 7 bases. This CDR3 comprises 13 residues. Germline loops: CDR1 MNHNY, CDR2 SVGAGI (reference sequence). The CDR3 protein is CASSWGSTGELFF. The CDR3 nucleotides read TGTGCCAGCAGTTGGGGCTCCACCGGGGAGCTGTTTTTT.

This sequence joins TRBV7-3 and TRBJ2-1; 8 positions agree with TRBD2. The CDR3 spans 12 residues. Germline CDR1 and CDR2: SGHTA and FQGTGA. The junction had 9 bases not matched to a gene; V was cut back by 5 bases and J by 15 bases. CDR3 coding DNA: TGTGCCAGCAGCCCTGGGGGGACTAGAATGTTCTTC. Translation gives CASSPGGTRMFF.

The chain combines TRBV28 with TRBJ1-1, with 9 bases that match TRBD1. Unmatched junction bases numbered 6, after V lost 6 bases and J lost 1 base. The CDR3 sequence is 15 residues long. The germline V gene has CDR1 MDHEN and CDR2 SYDVKM. The CDR3 loop reads CASSRGQGKNTEAFF. The CDR3 DNA follows: TGTGCCAGCAGCCGGGGACAGGGCAAGAACACTGAAGCTTTCTTT. The variable domain in full, completed from reference TRBV28 and TRBJ1-1, reads DVKVTQSSRYLVKRTGEKVFLECVQDMDHENMFWYRQDPGLGLRLIYFSYDVKMKEKGDIPEGYSVSREKKERFSLILESASTNQTSMYLCASSRGQGKNTEAFFGQGTRLTVV.

CDR3 amino acids: CASSLYRQSSGANVLTF. CDR3 sequence (DNA): TGTGCCAGCAGTTTATACAGGCAGAGCTCTGGGGCCAACGTCCTGACTTTC. The chain joins TRBV27 to TRBJ2-6; D possibly corresponds to TRBD1 (5 bases). V lost 1 base to trimming and J lost 0 bases, with 10 bases between them. CDR3 length: 17 residues. Per germline, CDR1 MNHEY and CDR2 SMNVEV (reference sequence).

J is TRBJ1-1 and V is TRBV11-3, with 11 positions matching TRBD1. The CDR3 contains 15 residues. Trimming cost V 5 bases and J 4 bases; bases outside gene matches: 6. CDR1 and CDR2 (germline): SGHNT, YENEEA. The CDR3 protein is CASSLEGQGVTEAFF. The CDR3 nucleotides are TGTGCCAGCAGCCTCGAGGGACAGGGGGTCACTGAAGCTTTCTTT.